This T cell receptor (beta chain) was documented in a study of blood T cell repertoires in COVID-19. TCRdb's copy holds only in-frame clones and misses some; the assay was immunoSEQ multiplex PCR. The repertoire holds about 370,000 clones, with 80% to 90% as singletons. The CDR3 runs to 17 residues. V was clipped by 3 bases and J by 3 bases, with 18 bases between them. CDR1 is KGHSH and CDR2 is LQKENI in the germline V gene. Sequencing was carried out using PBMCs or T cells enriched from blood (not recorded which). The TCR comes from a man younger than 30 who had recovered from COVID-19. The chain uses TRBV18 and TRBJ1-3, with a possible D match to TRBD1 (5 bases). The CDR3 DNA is TGTGCCAGCTCACCGTCAAGGGGCACCAGGGATGGAAACACCATATATTTT. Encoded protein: CASSPSRGTRDGNTIYF. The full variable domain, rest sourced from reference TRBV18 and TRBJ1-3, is NAGVMQNPRHLVRRRGQEARLRCSPMKGHSHVYWYRQLPEEGLKFMVYLQKENIIDESGMPKERFSAEFPKEGPSILRIQQVVRGDSAAYFCASSPSRGTRDGNTIYFGEGSWLTVV.